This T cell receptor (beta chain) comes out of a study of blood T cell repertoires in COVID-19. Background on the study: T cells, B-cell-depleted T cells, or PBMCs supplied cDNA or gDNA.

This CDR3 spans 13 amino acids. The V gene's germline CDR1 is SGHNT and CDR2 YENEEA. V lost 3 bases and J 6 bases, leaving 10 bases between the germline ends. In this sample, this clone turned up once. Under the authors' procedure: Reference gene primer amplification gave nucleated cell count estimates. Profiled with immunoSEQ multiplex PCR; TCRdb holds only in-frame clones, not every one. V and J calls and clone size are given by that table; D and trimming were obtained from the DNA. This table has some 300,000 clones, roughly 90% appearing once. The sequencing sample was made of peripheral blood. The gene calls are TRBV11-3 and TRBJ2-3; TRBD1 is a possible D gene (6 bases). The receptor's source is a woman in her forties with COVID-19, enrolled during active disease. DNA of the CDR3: TGTGCCAGCAGCTTCACTGGACAGGATACGCAGTATTTT. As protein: CASSFTGQDTQYF.